This TCR beta chain was recovered during a study of radiation and T cells in renal cell carcinoma. The CDR3 totals 14 residues. The V segment lost 1 base and the J segment 4 bases; nucleotides outside the gene matches: 2. Germline lookup yields CDR1 LGHNA and CDR2 YSLEER. This clone has just one count. This table comes from immunoSEQ multiplex PCR, and its TCRdb copy is limited to in-frame clones, with some not included. Of fewer than 90,000 clones in the sample, about 86% were seen once. Regarding time point: blood 2 weeks post-SBRT. Treatment specified: 15 Gy SBRT to primary tumor, nephrectomy 4 weeks later.

This clonotype was obtained from a woman between 45 and 60 years old with renal cell carcinoma. The starting material was blood, obtained from a patient whose treatment included radiotherapy and nephrectomy. V and J are TRBV4-3 and TRBJ1-2; 8 nucleotides match TRBD1. CDR3 loop: CASSQGTGTYGYTF. CDR3 nucleotides: TGCGCCAGCAGCCAAGGGACAGGGACCTATGGCTACACCTTC.